These 5 T cell receptor beta chains share one sample of origin, sequenced in a study of blood T cell repertoires in COVID-19. TCRdb's copy holds only in-frame clones and misses some; the assay was immunoSEQ multiplex PCR. Of around 100,000 clones detected, 82% appear once; the ten largest clones hold 7.9%. The sequenced sample consisted of peripheral blood. These receptors originate from a man aged 65 to 85 with acute or convalescent COVID-19.

This chain links TRBV9 with TRBJ1-4; 10 bases are shared with TRBD1. Trimming cost V 4 bases and J 8 bases; bases outside gene matches: 5. From germline, CDR1 is SGDLS and CDR2 YYNGEE. The CDR3 is 14 amino acids. The CDR3, as DNA: TGTGCCAGCAGCACTTGGACAGGGGGGGAAAAACTGTTTTTT. Translating it yields CASSTWTGGEKLFF.

This chain joins TRBV5-5 and TRBJ1-5; 7 nucleotides match TRBD1. In germline, CDR1 is SGHKS, CDR2 YYEKEE (reference sequence). This CDR3 region has 17 residues. V lost 0 bases to trimming and J lost 1 base; unmatched junction nucleotides: 7. CDR3 sequence: CASSLAWDSQSNQPQHF. As DNA, the CDR3 is TGTGCCAGCAGCTTGGCCTGGGACAGCCAAAGCAATCAGCCCCAGCATTTT.

The chain employs TRBV7-9 and TRBJ1-5; 7 nucleotides agree with TRBD1. Germline V gives CDR1 SEHNR, CDR2 FQNEAQ (reference sequence). CDR3 size: 13 residues. V gave up 6 bases and J gave up 3 bases; unmatched junction bases: 2. The CDR3 DNA reads TGTGCCAGCAGGGGACAGCTCAATCAGCCCCAGCATTTT. Translated, it gives CASRGQLNQPQHF.

The sample holds a few counts of this clone. The CDR3 DNA reads as TGTGCCAGTAGTAAACAGGGATCTGGAAACACCATATATTTT. Its protein product is CASSKQGSGNTIYF. The chain links TRBV19 to TRBJ1-3; D is possibly TRBD1 (6 bases). CDR3 length: 14 residues. Trimming took 4 bases from V and 1 from J, leaving 8 bases between them. The germline gives CDR1 LNHDA, CDR2 SQIVND (reference sequence).

The rearrangement links TRBV4-2 to TRBJ2-6, with D possibly TRBD1 on 6 matching bases. V was trimmed by 5 bases and J by 0 bases, leaving 8 bases between them. CDR1 and CDR2 from the germline V gene are LGHNA and YNFKEQ. This CDR3 spans 15 amino acids. The CDR3 DNA is TGTGCCAGCAGCTTACAGGGCTCTGGGGCCAACGTCCTGACTTTC. This gives the protein CASSLQGSGANVLTF.